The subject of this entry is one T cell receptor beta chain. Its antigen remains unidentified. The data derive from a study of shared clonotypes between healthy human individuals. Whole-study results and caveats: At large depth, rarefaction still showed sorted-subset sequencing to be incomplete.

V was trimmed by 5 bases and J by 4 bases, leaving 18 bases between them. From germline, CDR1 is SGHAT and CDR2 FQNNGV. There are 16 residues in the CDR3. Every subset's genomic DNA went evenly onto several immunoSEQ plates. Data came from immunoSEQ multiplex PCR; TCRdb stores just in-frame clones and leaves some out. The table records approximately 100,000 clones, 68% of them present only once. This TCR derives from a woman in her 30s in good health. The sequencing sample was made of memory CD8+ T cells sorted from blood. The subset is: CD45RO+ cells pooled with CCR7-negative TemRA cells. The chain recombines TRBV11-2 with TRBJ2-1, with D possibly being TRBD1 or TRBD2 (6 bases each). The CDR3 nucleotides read TGTGCCAGCAGCGCATTGGGGGGCAGGTTGTACAATGAGCAGTTCTTC. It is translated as CASSALGGRLYNEQFF.